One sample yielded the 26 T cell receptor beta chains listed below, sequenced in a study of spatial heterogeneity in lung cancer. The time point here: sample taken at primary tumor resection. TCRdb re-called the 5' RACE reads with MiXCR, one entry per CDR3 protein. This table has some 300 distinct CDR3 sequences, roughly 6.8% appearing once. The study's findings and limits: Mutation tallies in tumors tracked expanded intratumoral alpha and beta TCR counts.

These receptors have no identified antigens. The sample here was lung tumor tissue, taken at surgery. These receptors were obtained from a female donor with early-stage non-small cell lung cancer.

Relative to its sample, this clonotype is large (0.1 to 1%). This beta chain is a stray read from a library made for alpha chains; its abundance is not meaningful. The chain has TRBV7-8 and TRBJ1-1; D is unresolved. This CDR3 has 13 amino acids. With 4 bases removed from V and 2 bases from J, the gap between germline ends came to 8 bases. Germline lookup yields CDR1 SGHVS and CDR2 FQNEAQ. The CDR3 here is CASSWPENTEAFF. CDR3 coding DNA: TGTGCCAGCAGCTGGCCAGAAAACACTGAAGCTTTCTTT.

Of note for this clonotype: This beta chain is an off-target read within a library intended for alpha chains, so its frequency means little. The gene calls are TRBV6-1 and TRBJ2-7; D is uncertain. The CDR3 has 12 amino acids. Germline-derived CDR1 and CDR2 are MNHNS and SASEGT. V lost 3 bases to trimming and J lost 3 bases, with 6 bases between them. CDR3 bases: TGTGCCAGCAGTGAGCTGAGCTACGAGCAGTACTTC. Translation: CASSELSYEQYF.

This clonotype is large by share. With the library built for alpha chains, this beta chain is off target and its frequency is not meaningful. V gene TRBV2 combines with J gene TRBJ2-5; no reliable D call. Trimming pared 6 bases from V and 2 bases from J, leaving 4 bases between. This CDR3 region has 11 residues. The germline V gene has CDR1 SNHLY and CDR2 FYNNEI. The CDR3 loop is CASRLQETQYF. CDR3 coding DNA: TGTGCCAGCAGACTACAAGAGACCCAGTACTTC.

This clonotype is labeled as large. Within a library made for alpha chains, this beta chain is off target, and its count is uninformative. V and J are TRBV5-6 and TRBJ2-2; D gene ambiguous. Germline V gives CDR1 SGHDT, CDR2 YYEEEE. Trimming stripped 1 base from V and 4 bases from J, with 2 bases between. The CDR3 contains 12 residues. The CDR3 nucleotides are TGTGCCAGCAGCTTGTCCACCGGGGAGCTGTTTTTT. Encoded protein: CASSLSTGELFF.

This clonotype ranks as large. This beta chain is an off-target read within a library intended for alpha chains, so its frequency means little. CDR3 region: CASSQNSQETQYF. The CDR3 nucleotides are TGTGCCAGCAGCCAAAACAGCCAAGAGACCCAGTACTTC. V gene TRBV14 combines with J gene TRBJ2-5, with no clear D. Germline-derived CDR1 and CDR2 are SGHDN and FVKESK. V lost 2 bases, J lost 1 base, and 5 bases lay in between. This CDR3 has 13 amino acids.

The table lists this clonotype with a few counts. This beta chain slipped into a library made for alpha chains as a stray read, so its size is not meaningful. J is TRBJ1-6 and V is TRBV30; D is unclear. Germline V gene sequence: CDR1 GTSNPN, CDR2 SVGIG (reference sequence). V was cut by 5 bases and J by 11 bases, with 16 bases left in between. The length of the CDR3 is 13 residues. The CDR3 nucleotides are TGTGCCTGGGACGGGCAGGCAGGACCACCCCTCCACTTT. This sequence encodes CAWDGQAGPPLHF.

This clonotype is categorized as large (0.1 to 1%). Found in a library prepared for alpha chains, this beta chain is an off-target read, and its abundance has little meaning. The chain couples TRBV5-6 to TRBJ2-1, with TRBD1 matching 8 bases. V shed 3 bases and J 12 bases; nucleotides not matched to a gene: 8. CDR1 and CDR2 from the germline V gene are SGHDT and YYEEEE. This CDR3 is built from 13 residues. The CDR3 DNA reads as TGTGCCAGCAGCTCCGACAGGGGCCGGAGGCAGTTCTTC. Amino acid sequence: CASSSDRGRRQFF.

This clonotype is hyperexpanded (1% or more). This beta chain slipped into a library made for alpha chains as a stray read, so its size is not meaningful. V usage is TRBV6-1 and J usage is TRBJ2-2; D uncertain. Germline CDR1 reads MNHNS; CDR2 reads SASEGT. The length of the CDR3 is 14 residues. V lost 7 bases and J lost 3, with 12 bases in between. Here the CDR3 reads CASKGREDTGELFF. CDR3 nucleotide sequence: TGTGCCAGCAAGGGCCGAGAGGACACCGGGGAGCTGTTTTTT.

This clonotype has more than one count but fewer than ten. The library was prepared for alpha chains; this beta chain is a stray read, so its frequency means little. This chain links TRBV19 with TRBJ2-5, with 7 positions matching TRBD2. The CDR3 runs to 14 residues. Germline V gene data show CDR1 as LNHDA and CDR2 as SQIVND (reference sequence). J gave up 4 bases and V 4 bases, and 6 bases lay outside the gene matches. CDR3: CASSSGSRGETQYF. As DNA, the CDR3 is TGTGCCAGTAGTAGCGGGAGTCGGGGAGAGACCCAGTACTTC.

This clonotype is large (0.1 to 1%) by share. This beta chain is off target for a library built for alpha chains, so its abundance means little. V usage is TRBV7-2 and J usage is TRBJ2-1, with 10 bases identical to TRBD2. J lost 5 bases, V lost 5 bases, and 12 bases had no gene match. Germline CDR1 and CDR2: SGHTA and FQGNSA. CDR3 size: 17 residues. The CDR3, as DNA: TGTGCCAGCAGCCAACCTTTAGCGGGAGGAACTAACAATGAGCAGTTCTTC. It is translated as CASSQPLAGGTNNEQFF.

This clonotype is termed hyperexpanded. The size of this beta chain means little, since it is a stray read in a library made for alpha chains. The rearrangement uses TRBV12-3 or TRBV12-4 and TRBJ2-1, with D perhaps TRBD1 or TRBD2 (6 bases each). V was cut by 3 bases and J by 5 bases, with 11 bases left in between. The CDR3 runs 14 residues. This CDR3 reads CASSFTGAHNEQFF. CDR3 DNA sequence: TGTGCCAGCAGTTTTACGGGGGCCCACAATGAGCAGTTCTTC.

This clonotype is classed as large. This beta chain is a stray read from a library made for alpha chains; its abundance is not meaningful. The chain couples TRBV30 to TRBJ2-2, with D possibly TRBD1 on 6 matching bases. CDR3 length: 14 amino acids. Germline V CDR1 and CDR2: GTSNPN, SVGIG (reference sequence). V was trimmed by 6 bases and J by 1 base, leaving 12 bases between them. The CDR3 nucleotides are TGTGCCTGTACCTCGACAGGGAACACCGGGGAGCTGTTTTTT. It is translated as CACTSTGNTGELFF.

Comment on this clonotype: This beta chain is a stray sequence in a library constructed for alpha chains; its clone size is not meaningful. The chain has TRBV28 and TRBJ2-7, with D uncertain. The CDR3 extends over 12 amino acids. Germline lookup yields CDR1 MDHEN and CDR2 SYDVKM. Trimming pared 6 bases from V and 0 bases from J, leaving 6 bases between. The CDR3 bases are TGTGCCAGCAGGGGCGACTCCTACGAGCAGTACTTC. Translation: CASRGDSYEQYF.

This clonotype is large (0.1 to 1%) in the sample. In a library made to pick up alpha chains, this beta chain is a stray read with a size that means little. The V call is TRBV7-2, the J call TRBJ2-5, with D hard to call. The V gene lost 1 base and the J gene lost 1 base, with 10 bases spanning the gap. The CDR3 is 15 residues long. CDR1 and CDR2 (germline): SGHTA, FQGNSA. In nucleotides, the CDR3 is TGTGCCAGCAGCTTAGGGCGGAGCCCCCAAGAGACCCAGTACTTC. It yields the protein CASSLGRSPQETQYF.

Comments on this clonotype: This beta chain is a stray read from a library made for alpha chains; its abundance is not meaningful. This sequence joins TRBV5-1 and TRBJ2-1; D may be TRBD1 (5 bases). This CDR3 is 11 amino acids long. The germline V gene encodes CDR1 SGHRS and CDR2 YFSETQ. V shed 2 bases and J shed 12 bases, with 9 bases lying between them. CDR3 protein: CASSLSQGQFF. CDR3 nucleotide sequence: TGCGCCAGCAGCTTATCGCAGGGGCAGTTCTTC.

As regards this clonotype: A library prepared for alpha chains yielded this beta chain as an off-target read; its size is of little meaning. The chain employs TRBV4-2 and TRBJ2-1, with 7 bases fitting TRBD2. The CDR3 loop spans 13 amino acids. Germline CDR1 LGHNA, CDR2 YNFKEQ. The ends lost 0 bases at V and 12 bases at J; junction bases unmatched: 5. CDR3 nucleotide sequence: TGTGCCAGCAGCCAAGATGCGGGGGACGGGCAGTTCTTC. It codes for CASSQDAGDGQFF.

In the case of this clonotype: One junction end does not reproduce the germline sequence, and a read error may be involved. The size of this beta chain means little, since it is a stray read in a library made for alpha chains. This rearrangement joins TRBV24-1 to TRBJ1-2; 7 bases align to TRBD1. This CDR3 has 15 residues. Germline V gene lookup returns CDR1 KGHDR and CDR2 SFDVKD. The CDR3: CATSDTDPQGSGFTF. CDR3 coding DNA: TGTGCCACCAGTGATACTGATCCACAGGGGAGTGGCTTCACCTTC.

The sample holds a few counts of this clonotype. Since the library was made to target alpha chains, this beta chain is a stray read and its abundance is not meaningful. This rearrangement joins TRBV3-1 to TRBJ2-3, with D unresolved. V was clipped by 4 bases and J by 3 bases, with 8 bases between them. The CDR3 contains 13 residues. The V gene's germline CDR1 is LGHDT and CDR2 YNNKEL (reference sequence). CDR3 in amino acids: CASSPRWTDTQYF. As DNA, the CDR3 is TGTGCCAGCAGCCCTAGGTGGACAGATACGCAGTATTTT.

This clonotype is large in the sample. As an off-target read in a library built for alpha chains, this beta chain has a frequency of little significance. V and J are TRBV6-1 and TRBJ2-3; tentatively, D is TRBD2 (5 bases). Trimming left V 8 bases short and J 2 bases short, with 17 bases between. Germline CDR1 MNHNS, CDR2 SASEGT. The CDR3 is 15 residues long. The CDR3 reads CASLQREFSTDTQYF. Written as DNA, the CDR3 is TGTGCCAGCCTCCAAAGGGAGTTTTCCACAGATACGCAGTATTTT.

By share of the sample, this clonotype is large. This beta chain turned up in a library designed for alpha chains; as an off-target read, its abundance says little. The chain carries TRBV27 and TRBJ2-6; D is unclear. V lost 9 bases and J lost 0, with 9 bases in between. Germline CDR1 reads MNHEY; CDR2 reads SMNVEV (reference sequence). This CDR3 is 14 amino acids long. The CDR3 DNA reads TGTGCCAGTCGAGACGTCTCTGGGGCCAACGTCCTGACTTTC. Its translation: CASRDVSGANVLTF.

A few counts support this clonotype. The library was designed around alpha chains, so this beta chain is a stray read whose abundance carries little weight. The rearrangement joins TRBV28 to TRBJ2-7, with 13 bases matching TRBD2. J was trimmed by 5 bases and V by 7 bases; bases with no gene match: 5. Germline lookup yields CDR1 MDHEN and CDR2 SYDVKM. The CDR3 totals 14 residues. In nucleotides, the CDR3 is TGTGCCAGCATTGGGACTAGCGGGGAAGACGAGCAGTACTTC. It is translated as CASIGTSGEDEQYF.

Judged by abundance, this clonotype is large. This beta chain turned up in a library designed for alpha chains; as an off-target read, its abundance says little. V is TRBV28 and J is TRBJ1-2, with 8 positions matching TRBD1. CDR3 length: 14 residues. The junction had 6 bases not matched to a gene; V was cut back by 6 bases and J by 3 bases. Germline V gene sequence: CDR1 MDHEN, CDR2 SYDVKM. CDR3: CASSKDRVDYGYTF. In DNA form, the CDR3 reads TGTGCCAGCAGCAAGGACAGGGTGGACTATGGCTACACCTTC.

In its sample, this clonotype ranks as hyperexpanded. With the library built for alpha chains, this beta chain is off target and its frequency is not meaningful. The CDR3 region is CAWSRTGGSYEQYF. The CDR3 DNA sequence: TGTGCCTGGAGTCGGACAGGGGGATCCTACGAGCAGTACTTC. J is TRBJ2-7 and V is TRBV30; 10 bases are a match to TRBD1. Germline loops: CDR1 GTSNPN, CDR2 SVGIG (reference sequence). This CDR3 is built from 14 residues. V lost 2 bases, J lost 1 base, and 2 bases stayed unmatched.

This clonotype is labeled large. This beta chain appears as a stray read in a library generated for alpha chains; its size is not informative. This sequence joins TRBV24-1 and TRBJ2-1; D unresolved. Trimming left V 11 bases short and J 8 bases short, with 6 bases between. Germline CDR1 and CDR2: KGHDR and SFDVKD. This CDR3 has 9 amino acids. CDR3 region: CAIKYEQFF. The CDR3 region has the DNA TGTGCCATCAAATATGAGCAGTTCTTC.

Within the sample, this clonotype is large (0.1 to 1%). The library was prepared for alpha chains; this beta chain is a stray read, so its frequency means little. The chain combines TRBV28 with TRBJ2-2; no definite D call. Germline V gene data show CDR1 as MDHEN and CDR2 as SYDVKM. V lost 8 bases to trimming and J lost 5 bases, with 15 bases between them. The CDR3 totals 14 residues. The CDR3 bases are TGTGCCAGCTTACCACGGAAGGCAACCGGGGAGCTGTTTTTT. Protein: CASLPRKATGELFF.

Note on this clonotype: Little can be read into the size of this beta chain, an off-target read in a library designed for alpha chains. The CDR3 DNA reads TGTGCCAGCTCGGGCGACTCGCCAACTGAGCAGTTCTTC. Translated: CASSGDSPTEQFF. The J gene is TRBJ2-1, the V gene TRBV18; no firm D call. Per germline, CDR1 KGHSH and CDR2 LQKENI. V lost 6 bases and J lost 9, with 15 bases in between. The CDR3 has 13 residues.